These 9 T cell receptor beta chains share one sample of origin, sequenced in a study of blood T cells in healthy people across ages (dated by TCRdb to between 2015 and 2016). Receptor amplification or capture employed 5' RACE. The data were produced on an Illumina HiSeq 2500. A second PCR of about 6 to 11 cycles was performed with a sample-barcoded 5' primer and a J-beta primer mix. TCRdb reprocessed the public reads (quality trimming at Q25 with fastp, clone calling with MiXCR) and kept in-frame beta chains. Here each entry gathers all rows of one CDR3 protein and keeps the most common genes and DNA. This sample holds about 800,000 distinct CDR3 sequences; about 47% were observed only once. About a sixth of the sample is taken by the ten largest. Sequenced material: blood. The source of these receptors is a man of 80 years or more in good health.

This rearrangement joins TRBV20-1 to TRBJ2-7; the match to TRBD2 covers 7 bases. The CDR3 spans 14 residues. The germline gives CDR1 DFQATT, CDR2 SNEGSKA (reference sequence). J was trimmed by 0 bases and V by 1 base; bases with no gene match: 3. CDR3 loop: CSARAGGRSYEQYF. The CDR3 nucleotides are TGCAGTGCTAGAGCGGGGGGACGCTCCTACGAGCAGTACTTC.

CDR3 DNA: TGTGCCAGCAGACAACAGGGGCCGAGCTCCTACAATGAGCAGTTCTTC. Translation gives CASRQQGPSSYNEQFF. The rearrangement uses TRBV11-3 and TRBJ2-1; TRBD1 aligns across 7 bases. After removal of 6 bases from V and 0 bases from J, the junction contained 8 bases not matched to a gene. This CDR3 comprises 16 residues. The germline gives CDR1 SGHNT, CDR2 YENEEA.

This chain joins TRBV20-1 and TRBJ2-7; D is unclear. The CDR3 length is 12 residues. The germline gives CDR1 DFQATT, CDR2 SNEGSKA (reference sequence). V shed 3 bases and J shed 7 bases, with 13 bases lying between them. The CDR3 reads CSASPRVNEQYF. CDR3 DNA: TGCAGTGCTAGCCCGCGAGTGAATGAGCAGTACTTC.

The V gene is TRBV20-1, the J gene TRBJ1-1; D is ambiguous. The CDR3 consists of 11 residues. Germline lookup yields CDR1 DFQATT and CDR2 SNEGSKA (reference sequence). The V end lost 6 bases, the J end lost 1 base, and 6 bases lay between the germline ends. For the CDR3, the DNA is TGCAGTGCCCAGAAGAACACTGAAGCTTTCTTT. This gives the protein CSAQKNTEAFF.

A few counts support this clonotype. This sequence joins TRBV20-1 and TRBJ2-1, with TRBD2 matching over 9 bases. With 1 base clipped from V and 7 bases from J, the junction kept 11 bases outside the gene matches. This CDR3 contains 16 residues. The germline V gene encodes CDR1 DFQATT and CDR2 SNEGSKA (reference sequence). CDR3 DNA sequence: TGCAGTGCTAGAGGCCTATTAGCGGGAGTCAGGAATGAGCAGTTCTTC. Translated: CSARGLLAGVRNEQFF.

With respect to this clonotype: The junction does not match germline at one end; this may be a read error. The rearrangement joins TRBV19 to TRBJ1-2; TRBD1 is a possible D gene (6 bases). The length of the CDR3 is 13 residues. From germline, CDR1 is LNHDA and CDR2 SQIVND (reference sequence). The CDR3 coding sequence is TGTGCCAGTAGCCAGCAGGGGATCTATGGCCACACCTTC. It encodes CASSQQGIYGHTF.

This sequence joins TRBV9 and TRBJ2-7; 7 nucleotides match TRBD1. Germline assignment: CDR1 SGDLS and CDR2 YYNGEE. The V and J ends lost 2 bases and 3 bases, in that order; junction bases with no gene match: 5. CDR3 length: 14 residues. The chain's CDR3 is CASSVTGAGYEQYF. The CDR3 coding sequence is TGTGCCAGCAGCGTTACAGGGGCCGGCTACGAGCAGTACTTC. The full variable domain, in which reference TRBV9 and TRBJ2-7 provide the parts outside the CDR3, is DSGVTQTPKHLITATGQRVTLRCSPRSGDLSVYWYQQSLDQGLQFLIQYYNGEERAKGNILERFSAQQFPDLHSELNLSSLELGDSALYFCASSVTGAGYEQYFGPGTRLTVT.

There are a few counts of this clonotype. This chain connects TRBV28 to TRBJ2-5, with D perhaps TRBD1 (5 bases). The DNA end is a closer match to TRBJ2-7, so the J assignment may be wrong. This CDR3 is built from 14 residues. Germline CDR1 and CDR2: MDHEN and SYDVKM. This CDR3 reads CASKRQGSHYEQYF. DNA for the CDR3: TGTGCCAGCAAACGCCAGGGTAGTCATTACGAGCAGTACTTC.

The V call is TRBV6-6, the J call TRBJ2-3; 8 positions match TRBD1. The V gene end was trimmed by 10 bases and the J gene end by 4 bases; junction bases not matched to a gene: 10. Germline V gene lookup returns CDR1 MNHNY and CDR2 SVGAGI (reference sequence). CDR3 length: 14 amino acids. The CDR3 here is CATDRVDGSDTQYF. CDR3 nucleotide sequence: TGTGCCACGGACAGGGTCGATGGGTCAGATACGCAGTATTTT.